The 26 T cell receptor beta chains below all came from one sample that was sequenced in a study of CD8 T cells in Susac syndrome. Random hexamers were used to reverse transcribe an amount of about 0.5 to 1 ug RNA. TCRdb used MiXCR to reprocess the immunoSEQ multiplex PCR reads, holding one entry per CDR3 protein. The table lists 90,000 to 150,000 distinct CDR3 sequences, around 94% of them singletons. The sequenced material came from CD4+ T cells from PBMCs. The source of these receptors is a human donor in good health.

The chain links TRBV7-2 to TRBJ2-7; D gene ambiguous. V lost 5 bases and J lost 1, with 12 bases in between. The germline V gene encodes CDR1 SGHTA and CDR2 FQGNSA. This CDR3 spans 14 amino acids. The CDR3 nucleotides are TGTGCCAGCAGCCCCCGATCCCGTTCCTACGAGCAGTACTTC. This codes for CASSPRSRSYEQYF.

V and J are TRBV12-5 and TRBJ2-7; TRBD1 aligns across 9 bases. This CDR3 contains 17 residues. V was pared by 4 bases and J by 1 base, with 11 bases of the junction left unmatched. Germline V gives CDR1 LGHNT, CDR2 FRNRAP. CDR3 DNA: TGTGCTAGTGGTTCTCTGAGCCGGGACAGGGTGTCCTACGAGCAGTACTTC. Its translation: CASGSLSRDRVSYEQYF. Complete variable domain (other parts from reference TRBV12-5 and TRBJ2-7): DARVTQTPRHKVTEMGQEVTMRCQPILGHNTVFWYRQTMMQGLELLAYFRNRAPLDDSGMPKDRFSAEMPDATLATLKIQPSEPRDSAVYFCASGSLSRDRVSYEQYFGPGTRLTVT.

J is TRBJ1-2 and V is TRBV7-2; D perhaps matches TRBD1 (5 bases). There are 15 residues in the CDR3. Per the germline V gene, CDR1 is SGHTA and CDR2 is FQGNSA. V lost 7 bases and J lost 7, with 22 bases in between. The DNA of the CDR3 is TGTGCCAGCACCCTCCTGTCGGGGGGAGGTGGTGGCTACACCTTC. It translates to CASTLLSGGGGGYTF.

CDR3 bases: TGTGCCAGCAGCTCAATAGCGGGAGTAGTGTACGAGCAGTACTTC. This translates into CASSSIAGVVYEQYF. J is TRBJ2-7 and V is TRBV11-1; 9 nucleotides match TRBD2. V gave up 4 bases and J gave up 4 bases; unmatched junction bases: 8. This CDR3 is built from 15 residues. Germline assignment: CDR1 SGHAT and CDR2 FQDESV (reference sequence).

This clonotype occurred once. The V gene is TRBV6-5, the J gene TRBJ2-3, with 11 bases lining up with TRBD2. V was pared by 7 bases and J by 7 bases, with 4 bases of the junction left unmatched. The CDR3 is 13 amino acids. Germline V gene lookup returns CDR1 MNHEY and CDR2 SVGAGI. CDR3 nucleotides: TGTGCCAGCACGCTAGCGGGAGGCAATACGCAGTATTTT. Protein: CASTLAGGNTQYF.

The chain joins TRBV28 to TRBJ2-5; the D is unclear. Germline V gene sequence: CDR1 MDHEN, CDR2 SYDVKM. The CDR3 sequence is 13 residues long. Trimming stripped 3 bases from V and 4 bases from J, with 9 bases between. This CDR3 reads CASSFWPGETQYF. CDR3 sequence (DNA): TGTGCCAGCAGTTTCTGGCCGGGAGAGACCCAGTACTTC.

The V call is TRBV11-2, the J call TRBJ2-1; unclear D gene. The CDR3 spans 16 residues. Looked up from germline, CDR1 is SGHAT and CDR2 is FQNNGV. V was trimmed by 3 bases and J by 1 base, leaving 13 bases between them. CDR3 DNA: TGTGCCAGCAGCTTCCGGCGATCCCTATCCTACAATGAGCAGTTCTTC. Its translation is CASSFRRSLSYNEQFF. The complete variable domain, with remaining parts taken from reference TRBV11-2 and TRBJ2-1, reads EAGVAQSPRYKIIEKRQSVAFWCNPISGHATLYWYQQILGQGPKLLIQFQNNGVVDDSQLPKDRFSAERLKGVDSTLKIQPAKLEDSAVYLCASSFRRSLSYNEQFFGPGTRLTVL.

V gene TRBV6-1 combines with J gene TRBJ2-4; TRBD1 aligns across 7 bases. V dropped 4 bases and J dropped 0; count of bases not matched to a gene: 9. Germline CDR1 MNHNS, CDR2 SASEGT. The CDR3 totals 17 residues. CDR3 DNA: TGTGCCAGCAGTGGGGACAGCCCTCTACTAGCCAAAAACATTCAGTACTTC. Its protein is CASSGDSPLLAKNIQYF.

The rearrangement links TRBV3-1 to TRBJ1-5; no clear D. Trimming took off 0 bases at V and 5 bases at J, with 5 bases between the two ends. CDR1 and CDR2 (germline): LGHDT, YNNKEL (reference sequence). The CDR3 has 13 amino acids. The CDR3 coding sequence is TGTGCCAGCAGCCAAGACCGTCATCAGCCCCAGCATTTT. Encoded protein: CASSQDRHQPQHF.

The V and J genes are TRBV19 and TRBJ2-7; 9 nucleotides align to TRBD1. Trimming removed 5 bases from V and 4 bases from J; junction bases left unmatched: 6. The CDR3 consists of 14 residues. The V gene's germline CDR1 is LNHDA and CDR2 SQIVND (reference sequence). The CDR3 DNA follows: TGTGCCAGTAGTTCGGGACAGGGTGGGTACGAGCAGTACTTC. It encodes CASSSGQGGYEQYF.

This clonotype was recorded once. The rearrangement joins TRBV3-1 to TRBJ1-2; possible D gene TRBD1, 6 bases. V dropped 4 bases and J dropped 6 bases, with 15 bases sitting between them. The CDR3 runs 14 residues. Germline CDR1 is LGHDT and CDR2 is YNNKEL (reference sequence). CDR3 coding DNA: TGTGCCAGCAGCCTAACCCTACAGGGTGATGGCTACACCTTC. Its translation: CASSLTLQGDGYTF.

The rearrangement joins TRBV7-6 to TRBJ2-2; D is perhaps TRBD2 (7 bases). Looked up from germline, CDR1 is SGHVS and CDR2 is FNYEAQ. CDR3 length: 16 residues. V lost 2 bases and J 2 bases, leaving 12 bases between the germline ends. CDR3 nucleotide sequence: TGTGCCAGCAGCTTAATTCGGGGGGCAAACACCGGGGAGCTGTTTTTT. Amino acid sequence: CASSLIRGANTGELFF.

The V call is TRBV28, the J call TRBJ2-7, with TRBD1 matching over 7 bases. Germline loops: CDR1 MDHEN, CDR2 SYDVKM. Germline trimming cut 4 bases from V and 0 bases from J; bases unmatched to any gene: 6. The CDR3 extends over 15 amino acids. The CDR3 spells CASSSTGPSSYEQYF. DNA for the CDR3: TGTGCCAGCAGTTCGACAGGGCCGAGCTCCTACGAGCAGTACTTC.

The gene calls are TRBV27 and TRBJ2-4; TRBD2 is a possible D gene (5 bases). V was cut by 6 bases and J by 4 bases, with 7 bases left in between. Germline V lookup: CDR1 MNHEY, CDR2 SMNVEV (reference sequence). The CDR3 has 12 amino acids. This CDR3 is CASSDYKNIQYF. The CDR3, as DNA: TGTGCCAGCAGCGACTATAAAAACATTCAGTACTTC.

The table lists this clonotype with a few counts. The V call is TRBV7-9, the J call TRBJ2-7, with 12 bases lining up with TRBD1. Per the germline V gene, CDR1 is SEHNR and CDR2 is FQNEAQ (reference sequence). This CDR3 comprises 14 residues. V shed 5 bases, J shed 6 bases, and the junction held 5 bases outside the gene matches. In DNA form, the CDR3 reads TGTGCCAGCAGCGAGGGACAGGGGGCGGGCGAGCAGTACTTC. Translated: CASSEGQGAGEQYF.

A note on this clonotype: Here the CDR3 omits its conserved ending phenylalanine or tryptophan, so a read error is the likely source. The chain links TRBV9 to TRBJ2-5; no definite D call. The V end was cut by 0 bases, the J end by 5 bases, with 17 bases between. CDR3 length: 16 residues. The germline V gene encodes CDR1 SGDLS and CDR2 YYNGEE. CDR3 region: CASSVASTNGRETQYV. The DNA for the CDR3 is TGTGCCAGCAGCGTAGCCTCCACAAACGGACGGGAGACCCAGTACGTC.

This clonotype has a single count. The chain combines TRBV7-2 with TRBJ2-3; D remains ambiguous. CDR3 length equals 14 residues. Trimming left V 0 bases short and J 5 bases short, with 9 bases between. In germline, CDR1 is SGHTA, CDR2 FQGNSA. CDR3 sequence reads: CASSLARHVDTQYF. The CDR3 nucleotides read TGTGCCAGCAGCTTAGCGCGGCACGTAGATACGCAGTATTTT.

V and J are TRBV6-1 and TRBJ1-2; D remains unclear. Germline lookup yields CDR1 MNHNS and CDR2 SASEGT. The CDR3 is made up of 14 amino acids. The V end lost 6 bases, the J end lost 4 bases, and 15 bases lay between the germline ends. The CDR3 is CASRTDLGLYGYTF. CDR3 DNA: TGTGCCAGCAGAACCGATTTAGGCCTCTATGGCTACACCTTC.

The rearrangement uses TRBV7-2 and TRBJ1-1; 9 nucleotides agree with TRBD1. The trim removed 5 bases at V and 0 bases at J, leaving 4 bases unmatched. CDR3 length equals 15 residues. Per germline, CDR1 SGHTA and CDR2 FQGNSA. CDR3 DNA sequence: TGTGCCAGCAGCCCCTGGACAGGGGTGAACACTGAAGCTTTCTTT. It specifies CASSPWTGVNTEAFF.

This clonotype was observed a single time. This sequence joins TRBV28 and TRBJ2-5; D is ambiguous. The V end lost 3 bases, the J end lost 5 bases, and 10 bases lay between the germline ends. CDR1 is MDHEN, CDR2 SYDVKM, per germline. The CDR3 is 13 amino acids. The CDR3 region has the DNA TGTGCCAGCAGTTTGTGGCTAGGGGAGACCCAGTACTTC. Amino acids: CASSLWLGETQYF.

The V gene is TRBV3-1, the J gene TRBJ2-7, with D maybe TRBD2 (6 bases). V was cut by 3 bases and J by 5 bases, with 11 bases left in between. CDR1 and CDR2 from the germline V gene are LGHDT and YNNKEL (reference sequence). CDR3 size: 13 residues. The CDR3 DNA reads TGTGCCAGCAGCCACGGGGACTGGAACGAGCAGTACTTC. Its protein is CASSHGDWNEQYF.

This clonotype has a handful of counts. This sequence joins TRBV6-2 or TRBV6-3 and TRBJ2-4; D is unresolved. CDR1 MNHEY and CDR2 SVGEGT come from the germline V gene. The V gene lost 3 bases and the J gene lost 9 bases, with 15 bases spanning the gap. This CDR3 is built from 14 residues. CDR3 in amino acids: CASSYEQFVGIQYF. The CDR3 DNA is TGTGCCAGCAGTTATGAACAGTTCGTCGGCATTCAGTACTTC.

The V call is TRBV6-1, the J call TRBJ2-7; no clear D. V lost 8 bases, J lost 1 base, and 9 bases lay in between. CDR3 length: 12 residues. CDR1 and CDR2 from the germline V gene are MNHNS and SASEGT. The CDR3 coding sequence is TGTGCCAGCTGGGATTTTTCCTACGAGCAGTACTTC. It yields the protein CASWDFSYEQYF.

V and J are TRBV18 and TRBJ2-7; 13 positions match TRBD2. Germline assignment: CDR1 KGHSH and CDR2 LQKENI. V shed 3 bases and J 5 bases; nucleotides not matched to a gene: 7. The CDR3 has 16 amino acids. The CDR3 DNA follows: TGTGCCAGCTCACCCTCGGTTGGACTAGCGGGAGACGAGCAGTACTTC. The encoded protein is CASSPSVGLAGDEQYF.

The rearrangement joins TRBV20-1 to TRBJ2-5; 10 bases align to TRBD1. The junction had 7 bases not matched to a gene; V was cut back by 5 bases and J by 4 bases. In germline, CDR1 is DFQATT, CDR2 SNEGSKA (reference sequence). The CDR3 is 14 amino acids. The CDR3 DNA reads TGCAGTGCTTCCGGGACAGGGGTTTCAGAGACCCAGTACTTC. Translation: CSASGTGVSETQYF.

This chain links TRBV7-9 with TRBJ2-5, with D hard to call. This CDR3 spans 12 amino acids. The V end was cut by 2 bases, the J end by 5 bases, with 6 bases between. Germline CDR1 is SEHNR and CDR2 is FQNEAQ (reference sequence). The CDR3 loop is CASSLKEETQYF. CDR3 coding DNA: TGTGCCAGCAGCTTAAAGGAGGAGACCCAGTACTTC.